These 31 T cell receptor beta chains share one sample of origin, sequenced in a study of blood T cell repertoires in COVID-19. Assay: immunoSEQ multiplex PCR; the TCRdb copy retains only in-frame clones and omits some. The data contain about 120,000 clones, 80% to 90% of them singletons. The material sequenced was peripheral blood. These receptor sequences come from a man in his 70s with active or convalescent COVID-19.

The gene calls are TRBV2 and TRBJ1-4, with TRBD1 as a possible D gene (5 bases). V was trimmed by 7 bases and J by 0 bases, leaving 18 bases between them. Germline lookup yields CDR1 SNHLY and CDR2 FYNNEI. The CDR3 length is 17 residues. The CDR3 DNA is TGTGCCAGCACGGAAGGGAAGGGGTATGCAACTAATGAAAAACTGTTTTTT. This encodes CASTEGKGYATNEKLFF.

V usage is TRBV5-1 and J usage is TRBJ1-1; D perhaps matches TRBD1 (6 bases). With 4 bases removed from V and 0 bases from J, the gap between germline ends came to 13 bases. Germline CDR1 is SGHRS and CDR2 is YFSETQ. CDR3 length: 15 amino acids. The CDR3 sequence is CASSLRTAMNTEAFF. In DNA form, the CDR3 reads TGCGCCAGCAGCCTACGGACAGCCATGAACACTGAAGCTTTCTTT.

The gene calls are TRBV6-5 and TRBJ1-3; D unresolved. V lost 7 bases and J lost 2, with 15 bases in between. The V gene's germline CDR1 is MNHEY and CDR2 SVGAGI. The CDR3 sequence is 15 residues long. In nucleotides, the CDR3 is TGTGCCAGCAAGCGGGGAGGAAAGACTGGAAACACCATATATTTT. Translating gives CASKRGGKTGNTIYF.

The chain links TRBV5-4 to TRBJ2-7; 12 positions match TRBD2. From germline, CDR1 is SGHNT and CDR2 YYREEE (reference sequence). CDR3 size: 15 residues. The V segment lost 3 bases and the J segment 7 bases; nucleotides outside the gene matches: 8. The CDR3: CASSSASGRVVEQYF. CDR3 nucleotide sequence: TGTGCCAGCAGCTCGGCTAGCGGGAGGGTGGTAGAGCAGTACTTC. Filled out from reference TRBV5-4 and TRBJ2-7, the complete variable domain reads ETGVTQSPTHLIKTRGQQVTLRCSSQSGHNTVSWYQQALGQGPQFIFQYYREEENGRGNFPPRFSGLQFPNYSSELNVNALELDDSALYLCASSSASGRVVEQYFGPGTRLTVT.

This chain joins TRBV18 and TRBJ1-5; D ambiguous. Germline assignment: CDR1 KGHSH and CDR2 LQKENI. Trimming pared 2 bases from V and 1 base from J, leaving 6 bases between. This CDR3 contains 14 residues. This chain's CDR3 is CASSPGVSNQPQHF. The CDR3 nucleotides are TGTGCCAGCTCACCAGGAGTCAGCAATCAGCCCCAGCATTTT.

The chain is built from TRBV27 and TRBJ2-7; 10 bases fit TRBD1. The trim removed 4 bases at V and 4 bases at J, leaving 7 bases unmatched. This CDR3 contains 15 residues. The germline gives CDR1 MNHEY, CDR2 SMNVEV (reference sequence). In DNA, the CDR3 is TGTGCCAGCAGTTCGACGGGGACAGGGGCTTACGAGCAGTACTTC. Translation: CASSSTGTGAYEQYF.

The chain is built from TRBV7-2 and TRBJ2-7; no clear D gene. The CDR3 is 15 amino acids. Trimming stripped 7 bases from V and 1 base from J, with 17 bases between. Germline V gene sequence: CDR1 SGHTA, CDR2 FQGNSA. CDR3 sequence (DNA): TGTGCCAGCACCCTTAGCAGAGACGCTTCCTACGAGCAGTACTTC. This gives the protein CASTLSRDASYEQYF. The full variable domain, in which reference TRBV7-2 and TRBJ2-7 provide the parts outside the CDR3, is GAGVSQSPSNKVTEKGKDVELRCDPISGHTALYWYRQSLGQGLEFLIYFQGNSAPDKSGLPSDRFSAERTGGSVSTLTIQRTQQEDSAVYLCASTLSRDASYEQYFGPGTRLTVT.

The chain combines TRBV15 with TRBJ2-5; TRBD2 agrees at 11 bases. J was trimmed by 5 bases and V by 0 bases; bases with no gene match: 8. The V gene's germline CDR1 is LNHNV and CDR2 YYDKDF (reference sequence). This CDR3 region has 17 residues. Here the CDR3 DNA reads TGTGCCACCAGCAGAGAACCCCTGACTAGCGGGGAGGAGACCCAGTACTTC. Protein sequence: CATSREPLTSGEETQYF. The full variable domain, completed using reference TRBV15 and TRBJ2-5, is DAMVIQNPRYQVTQFGKPVTLSCSQTLNHNVMYWYQQKSSQAPKLLFHYYDKDFNNEADTPDNFQSRRPNTSFCFLDIRSPGLGDTAMYLCATSREPLTSGEETQYFGPGTRLLVL.

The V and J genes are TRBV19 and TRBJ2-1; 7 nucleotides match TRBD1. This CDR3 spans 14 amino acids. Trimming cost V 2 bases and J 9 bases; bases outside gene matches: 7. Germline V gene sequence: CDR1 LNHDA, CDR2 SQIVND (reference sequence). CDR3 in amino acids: CASSIPSTGTEQFF. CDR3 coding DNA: TGTGCCAGTAGTATACCTTCGACAGGGACTGAGCAGTTCTTC.

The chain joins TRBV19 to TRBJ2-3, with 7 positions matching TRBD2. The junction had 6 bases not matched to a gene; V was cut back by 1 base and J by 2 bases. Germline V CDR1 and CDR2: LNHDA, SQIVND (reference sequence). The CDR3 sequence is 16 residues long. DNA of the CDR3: TGTGCCAGTAGTATAGGCGCTAGCGGTAACACAGATACGCAGTATTTT. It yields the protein CASSIGASGNTDTQYF.

The DNA for the CDR3 is TGTGCCAGCAGCCAAGACCCCCTCGACAGGGATGAGCAGTTCTTC. This encodes CASSQDPLDRDEQFF. This chain links TRBV3-1 (or the pseudogene TRBV3-2) with TRBJ2-1; 7 positions match TRBD1. With V trimmed by 0 bases and J by 8 bases, 7 bases remained unmatched. This CDR3 spans 15 amino acids. Germline CDR1 and CDR2: LGHDT and YNNKEL (reference sequence).

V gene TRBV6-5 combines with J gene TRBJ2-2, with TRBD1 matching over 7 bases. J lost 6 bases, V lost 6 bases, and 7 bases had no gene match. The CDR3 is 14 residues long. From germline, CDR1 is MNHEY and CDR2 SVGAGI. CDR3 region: CASRTGTGPGELFF. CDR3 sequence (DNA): TGTGCCAGCAGGACAGGGACCGGGCCCGGGGAGCTGTTTTTT.

CDR3 bases: TGTGCCAGCAGCGTAGGTAGCAGGGGGGCCTACGAGCAGTACTTC. Translating gives CASSVGSRGAYEQYF. The V and J genes are TRBV9 and TRBJ2-7, with D possibly TRBD1 on 7 matching bases. The germline V gene encodes CDR1 SGDLS and CDR2 YYNGEE. With 0 bases removed from V and 2 bases from J, the gap between germline ends came to 12 bases. This CDR3 region has 15 residues. Full variable domain (remainder filled in from reference TRBV9 and TRBJ2-7): DSGVTQTPKHLITATGQRVTLRCSPRSGDLSVYWYQQSLDQGLQFLIQYYNGEERAKGNILERFSAQQFPDLHSELNLSSLELGDSALYFCASSVGSRGAYEQYFGPGTRLTVT.

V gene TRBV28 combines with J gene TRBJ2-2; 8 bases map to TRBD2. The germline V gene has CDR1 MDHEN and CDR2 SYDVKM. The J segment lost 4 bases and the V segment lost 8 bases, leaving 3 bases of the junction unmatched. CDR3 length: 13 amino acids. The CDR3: CASEAGVTGELFF. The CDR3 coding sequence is TGTGCCAGCGAAGCGGGAGTCACCGGGGAGCTGTTTTTT. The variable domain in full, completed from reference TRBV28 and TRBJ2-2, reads DVKVTQSSRYLVKRTGEKVFLECVQDMDHENMFWYRQDPGLGLRLIYFSYDVKMKEKGDIPEGYSVSREKKERFSLILESASTNQTSMYLCASEAGVTGELFFGEGSRLTVL.

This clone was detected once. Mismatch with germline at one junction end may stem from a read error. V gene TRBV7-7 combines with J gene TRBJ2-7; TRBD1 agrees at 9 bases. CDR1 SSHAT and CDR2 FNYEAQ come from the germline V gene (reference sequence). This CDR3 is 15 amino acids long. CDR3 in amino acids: CASSLRQGVAYEQYF. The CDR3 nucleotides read TGTGCTAGCAGCTTAAGACAGGGGGTTGCCTACGAGCAGTACTTC.

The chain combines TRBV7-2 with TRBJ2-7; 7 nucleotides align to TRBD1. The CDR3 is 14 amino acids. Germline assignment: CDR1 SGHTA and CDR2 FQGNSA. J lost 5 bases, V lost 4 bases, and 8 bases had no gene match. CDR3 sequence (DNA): TGTGCCAGCAGCTCACAACAGGGGCAGAACGAGCAGTACTTC. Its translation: CASSSQQGQNEQYF.

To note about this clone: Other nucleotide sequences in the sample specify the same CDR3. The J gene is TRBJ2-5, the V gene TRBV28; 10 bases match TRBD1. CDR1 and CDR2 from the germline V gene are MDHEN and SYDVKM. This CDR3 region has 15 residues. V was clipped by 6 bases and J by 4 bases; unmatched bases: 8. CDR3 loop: CASSPGQGVGETQYF. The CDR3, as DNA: TGTGCCAGCAGCCCAGGACAGGGGGTAGGAGAGACCCAGTACTTC.

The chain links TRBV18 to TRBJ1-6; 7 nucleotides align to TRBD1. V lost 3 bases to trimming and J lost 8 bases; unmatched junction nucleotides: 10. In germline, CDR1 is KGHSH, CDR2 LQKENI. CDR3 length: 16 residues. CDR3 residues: CASSPYIAQGDSPLHF. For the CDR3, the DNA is TGTGCCAGCTCACCTTACATTGCCCAGGGGGATTCACCCCTCCACTTT.

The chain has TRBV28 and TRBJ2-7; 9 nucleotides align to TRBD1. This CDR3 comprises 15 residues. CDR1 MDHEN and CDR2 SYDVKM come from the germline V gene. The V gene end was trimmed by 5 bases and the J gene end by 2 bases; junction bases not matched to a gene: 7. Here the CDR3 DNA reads TGTGCCAGCAGTCCATCGGACAGGGGCGCCTACGAGCAGTACTTC. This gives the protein CASSPSDRGAYEQYF.

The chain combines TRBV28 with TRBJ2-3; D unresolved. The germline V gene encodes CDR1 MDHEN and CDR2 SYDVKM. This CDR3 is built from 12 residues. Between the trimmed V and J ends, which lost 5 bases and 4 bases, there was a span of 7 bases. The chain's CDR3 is CASSPVSDTQYF. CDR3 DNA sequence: TGTGCCAGCAGTCCCGTCTCAGATACGCAGTATTTT.

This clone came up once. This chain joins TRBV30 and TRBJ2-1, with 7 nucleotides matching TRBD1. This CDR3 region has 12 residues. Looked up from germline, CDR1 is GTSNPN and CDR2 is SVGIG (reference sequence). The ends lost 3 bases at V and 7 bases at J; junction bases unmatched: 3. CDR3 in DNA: TGTGCCTGGAGCACACAGGGGAATGAGCAGTTCTTC. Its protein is CAWSTQGNEQFF.

CDR3 coding DNA: TGTGCCAGCAGTCCCCAGGATTATGGCTACACCTTC. Protein sequence: CASSPQDYGYTF. The rearrangement joins TRBV12-3 or TRBV12-4 to TRBJ1-2, with unresolved D. The CDR3 totals 12 residues. The V gene lost 5 bases and the J gene lost 5 bases, with 9 bases spanning the gap.

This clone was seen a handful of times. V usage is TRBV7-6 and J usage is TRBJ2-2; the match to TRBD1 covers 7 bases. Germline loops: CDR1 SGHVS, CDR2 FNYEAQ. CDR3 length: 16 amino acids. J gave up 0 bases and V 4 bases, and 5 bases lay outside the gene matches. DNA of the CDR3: TGTGCCAGCAGCTATGACAGGGCAGCGAACACCGGGGAGCTGTTTTTT. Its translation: CASSYDRAANTGELFF.

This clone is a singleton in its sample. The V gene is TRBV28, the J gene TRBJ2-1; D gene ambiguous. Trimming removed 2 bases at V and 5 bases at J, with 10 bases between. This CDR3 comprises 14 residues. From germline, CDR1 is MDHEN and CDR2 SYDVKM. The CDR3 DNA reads TGTGCCAGCAGTTTAGCAGCGAGGCACAATGAGCAGTTCTTC. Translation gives CASSLAARHNEQFF.

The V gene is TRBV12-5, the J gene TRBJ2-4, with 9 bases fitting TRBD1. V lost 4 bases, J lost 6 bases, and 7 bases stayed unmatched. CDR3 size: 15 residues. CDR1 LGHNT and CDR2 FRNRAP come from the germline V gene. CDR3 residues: CASGSQQGAGNIQYF. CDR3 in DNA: TGTGCTAGTGGTTCGCAACAGGGGGCCGGAAACATTCAGTACTTC. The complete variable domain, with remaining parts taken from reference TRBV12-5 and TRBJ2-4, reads DARVTQTPRHKVTEMGQEVTMRCQPILGHNTVFWYRQTMMQGLELLAYFRNRAPLDDSGMPKDRFSAEMPDATLATLKIQPSEPRDSAVYFCASGSQQGAGNIQYFGAGTRLSVL.

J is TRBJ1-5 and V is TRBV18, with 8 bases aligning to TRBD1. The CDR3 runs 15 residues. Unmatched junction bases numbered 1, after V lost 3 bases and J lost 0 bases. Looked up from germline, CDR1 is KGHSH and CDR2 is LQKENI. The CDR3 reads CASSPTGDSNQPQHF. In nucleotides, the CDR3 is TGTGCCAGCTCACCGACAGGGGATAGCAATCAGCCCCAGCATTTT.

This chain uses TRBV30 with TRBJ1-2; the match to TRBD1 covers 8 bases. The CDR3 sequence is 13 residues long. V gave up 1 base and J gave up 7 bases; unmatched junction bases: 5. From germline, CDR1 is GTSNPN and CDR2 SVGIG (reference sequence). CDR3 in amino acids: CAWSGGQGGGYTF. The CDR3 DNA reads TGTGCCTGGAGTGGTGGACAGGGTGGTGGCTACACCTTC.

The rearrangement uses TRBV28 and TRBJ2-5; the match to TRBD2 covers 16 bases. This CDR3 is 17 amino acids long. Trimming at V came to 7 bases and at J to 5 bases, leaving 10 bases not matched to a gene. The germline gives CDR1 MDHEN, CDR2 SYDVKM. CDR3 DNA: TGTGCCAGCAATCCGGGACTAGCGGGAGGGAGCTGGGAGACCCAGTACTTC. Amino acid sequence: CASNPGLAGGSWETQYF.

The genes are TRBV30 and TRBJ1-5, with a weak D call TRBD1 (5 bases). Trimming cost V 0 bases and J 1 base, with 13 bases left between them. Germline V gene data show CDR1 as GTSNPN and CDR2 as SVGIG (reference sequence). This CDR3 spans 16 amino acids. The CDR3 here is CAWSVGVRTSNQPQHF. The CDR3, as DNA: TGTGCCTGGAGTGTAGGGGTCAGGACGAGCAATCAGCCCCAGCATTTT.

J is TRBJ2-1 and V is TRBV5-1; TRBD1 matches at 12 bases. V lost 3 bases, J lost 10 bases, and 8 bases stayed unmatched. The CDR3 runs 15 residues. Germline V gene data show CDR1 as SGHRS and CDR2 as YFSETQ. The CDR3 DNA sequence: TGCGCCAGCAGCTGGACGGGACAGGGGGCTGGGGAGCAGTTCTTC. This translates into CASSWTGQGAGEQFF.

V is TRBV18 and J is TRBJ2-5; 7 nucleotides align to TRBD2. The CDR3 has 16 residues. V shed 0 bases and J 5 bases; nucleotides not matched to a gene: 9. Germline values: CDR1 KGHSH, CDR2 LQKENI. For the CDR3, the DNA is TGTGCCAGCTCACCACCCCGGGAGGCTCCGCCGGAGACCCAGTACTTC. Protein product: CASSPPREAPPETQYF.